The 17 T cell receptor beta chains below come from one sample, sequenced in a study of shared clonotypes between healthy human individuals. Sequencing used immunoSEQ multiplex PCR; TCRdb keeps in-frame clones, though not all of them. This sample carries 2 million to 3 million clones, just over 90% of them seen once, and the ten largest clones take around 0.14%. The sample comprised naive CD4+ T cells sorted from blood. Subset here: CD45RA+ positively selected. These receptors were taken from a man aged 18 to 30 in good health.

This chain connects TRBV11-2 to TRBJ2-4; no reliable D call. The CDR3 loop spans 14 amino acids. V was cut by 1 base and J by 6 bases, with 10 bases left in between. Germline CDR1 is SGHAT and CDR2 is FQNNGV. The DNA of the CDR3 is TGTGCCAGCAGCTTAGTTGGTGGGGTAAACATTCAGTACTTC. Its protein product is CASSLVGGVNIQYF.

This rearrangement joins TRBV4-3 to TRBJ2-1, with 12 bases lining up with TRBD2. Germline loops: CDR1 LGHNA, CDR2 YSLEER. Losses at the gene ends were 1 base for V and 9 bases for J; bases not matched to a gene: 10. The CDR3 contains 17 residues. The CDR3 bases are TGCGCCAGCAGCCAAGGGATACTAGCGGGAGGTGGCGGTGAGCAGTTCTTC. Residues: CASSQGILAGGGGEQFF.

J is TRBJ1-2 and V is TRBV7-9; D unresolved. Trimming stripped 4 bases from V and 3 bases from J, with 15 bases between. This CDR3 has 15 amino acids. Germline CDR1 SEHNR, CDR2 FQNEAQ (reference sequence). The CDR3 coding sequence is TGTGCCAGCAGCTCCCCGGGCGGACCGCACTATGGCTACACCTTC. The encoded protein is CASSSPGGPHYGYTF.

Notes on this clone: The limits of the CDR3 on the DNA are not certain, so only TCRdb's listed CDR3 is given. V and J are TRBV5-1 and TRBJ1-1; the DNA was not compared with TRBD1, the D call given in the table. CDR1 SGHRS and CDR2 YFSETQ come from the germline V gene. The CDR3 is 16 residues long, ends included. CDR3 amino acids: CASSFGPGGMNTEAFF.

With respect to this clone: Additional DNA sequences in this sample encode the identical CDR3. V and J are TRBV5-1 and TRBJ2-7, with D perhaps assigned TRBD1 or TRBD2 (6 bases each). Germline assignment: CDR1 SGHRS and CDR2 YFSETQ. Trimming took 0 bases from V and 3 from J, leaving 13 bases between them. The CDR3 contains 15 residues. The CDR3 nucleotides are TGCGCCAGCAGCTTGGATGGGGGGCTCGTCTACGAGCAGTACTTC. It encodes CASSLDGGLVYEQYF.

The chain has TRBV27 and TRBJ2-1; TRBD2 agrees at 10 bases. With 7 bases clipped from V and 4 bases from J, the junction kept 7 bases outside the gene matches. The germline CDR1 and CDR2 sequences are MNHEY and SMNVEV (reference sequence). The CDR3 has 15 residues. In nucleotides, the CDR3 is TGTGCCAGCACTTCGGGGACTAGCGTTTACAATGAGCAGTTCTTC. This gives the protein CASTSGTSVYNEQFF.

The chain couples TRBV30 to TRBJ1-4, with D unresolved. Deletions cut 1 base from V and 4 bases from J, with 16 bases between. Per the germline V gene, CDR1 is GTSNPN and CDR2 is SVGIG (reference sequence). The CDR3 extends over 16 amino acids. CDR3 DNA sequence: TGTGCCTGGAGTGCACATAAACAGACGTTTAATGAAAAACTGTTTTTT. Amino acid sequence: CAWSAHKQTFNEKLFF.

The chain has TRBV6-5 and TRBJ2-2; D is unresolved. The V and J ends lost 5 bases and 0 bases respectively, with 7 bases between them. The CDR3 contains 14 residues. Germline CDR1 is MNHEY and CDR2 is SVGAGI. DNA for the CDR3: TGTGCCAGCAGTAGGAGCGCGAACACCGGGGAGCTGTTTTTT. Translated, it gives CASSRSANTGELFF.

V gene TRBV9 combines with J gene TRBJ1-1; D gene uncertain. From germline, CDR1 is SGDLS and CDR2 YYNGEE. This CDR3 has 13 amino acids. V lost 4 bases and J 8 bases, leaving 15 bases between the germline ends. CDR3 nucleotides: TGTGCCAGCAGCCTTTCAGGTGAGGGAGAAGCTTTCTTT. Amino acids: CASSLSGEGEAFF.

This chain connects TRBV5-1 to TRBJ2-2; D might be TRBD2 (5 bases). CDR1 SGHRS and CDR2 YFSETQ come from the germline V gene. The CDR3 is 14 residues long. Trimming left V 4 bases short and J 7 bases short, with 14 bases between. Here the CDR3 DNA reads TGCGCCAGCAGCCTACAAGTCCGGGACGGGGAGCTGTTTTTT. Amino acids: CASSLQVRDGELFF.

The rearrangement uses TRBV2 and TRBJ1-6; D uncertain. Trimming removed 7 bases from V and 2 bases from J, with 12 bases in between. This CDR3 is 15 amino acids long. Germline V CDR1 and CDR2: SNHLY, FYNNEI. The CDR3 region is CASTSDWAYNSPLHF. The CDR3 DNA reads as TGTGCCAGCACCTCCGACTGGGCCTATAATTCACCCCTCCACTTT.

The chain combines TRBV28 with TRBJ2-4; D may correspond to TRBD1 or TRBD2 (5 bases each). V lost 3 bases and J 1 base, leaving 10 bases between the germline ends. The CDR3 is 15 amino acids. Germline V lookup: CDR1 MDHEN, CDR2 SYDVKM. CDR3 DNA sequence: TGTGCCAGCAGTTTGTTGGGGGACGCCAAAAACATTCAGTACTTC. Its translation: CASSLLGDAKNIQYF.

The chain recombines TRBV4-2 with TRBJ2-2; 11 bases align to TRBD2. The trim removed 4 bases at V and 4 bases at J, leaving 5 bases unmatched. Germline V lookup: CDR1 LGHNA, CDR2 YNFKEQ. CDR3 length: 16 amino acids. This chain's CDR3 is CASSPTSGGLTGELFF. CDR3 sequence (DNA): TGTGCCAGCAGCCCAACTAGCGGGGGCCTCACCGGGGAGCTGTTTTTT.

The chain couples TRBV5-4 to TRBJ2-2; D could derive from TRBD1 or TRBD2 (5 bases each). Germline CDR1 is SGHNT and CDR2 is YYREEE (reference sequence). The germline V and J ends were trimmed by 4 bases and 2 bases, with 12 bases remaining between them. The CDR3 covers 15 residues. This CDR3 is CASSVARDNTGELFF. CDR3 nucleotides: TGTGCCAGCAGCGTTGCCAGGGACAACACCGGGGAGCTGTTTTTT.

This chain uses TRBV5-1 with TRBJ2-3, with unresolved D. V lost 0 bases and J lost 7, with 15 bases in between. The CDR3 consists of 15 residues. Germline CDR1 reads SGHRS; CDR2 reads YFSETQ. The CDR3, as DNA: TGCGCCAGCAGCTTGGAGGGCGATAGTACGTATACGCAGTATTTT. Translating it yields CASSLEGDSTYTQYF.

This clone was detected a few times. The CDR3 sequence: CASSKTGGEGSPLHF. In nucleotides, the CDR3 is TGTGCCAGCAGTAAGACAGGGGGCGAGGGTTCACCCCTCCACTTT. The chain links TRBV6-5 to TRBJ1-6; 10 bases line up with TRBD1. V shed 5 bases and J 9 bases; nucleotides not matched to a gene: 7. This CDR3 spans 15 amino acids. CDR1 is MNHEY, CDR2 SVGAGI, per germline.

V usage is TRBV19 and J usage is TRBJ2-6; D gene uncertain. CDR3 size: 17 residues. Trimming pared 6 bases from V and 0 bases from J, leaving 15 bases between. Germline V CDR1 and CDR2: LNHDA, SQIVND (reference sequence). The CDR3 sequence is CASRKFNTISGANVLTF. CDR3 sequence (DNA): TGTGCCAGTAGGAAATTCAACACCATCTCTGGGGCCAACGTCCTGACTTTC.